This passage covers 24 T cell receptor beta chains from one sample sequenced in a study of T cell repertoires in cytomegalovirus infection. Their specific antigens are unknown. TCRdb redid the calling of the reads with MiXCR, one entry per CDR3 protein. The sample carries approximately 730,000 distinct CDR3 sequences, around 32% recorded once. This specimen was cultured PBMCs, taken from culture after CMV antigen stimulation. The receptor source for this set is a human donor in good health (CMV status not recorded). Some clones in this sample may be carry-over from other donors' samples.

The chain uses TRBV4-1 and TRBJ1-1; no definite D call. CDR1 is MGHRA, CDR2 YSYEKL, per germline. This CDR3 is built from 13 residues. V was trimmed by 4 bases and J by 4 bases, leaving 10 bases between them. This CDR3 reads CASSRLGSTEAFF. CDR3 nucleotides: TGCGCCAGCAGCCGGCTCGGGAGCACTGAAGCTTTCTTT.

This clonotype has just a few counts. The chain uses TRBV7-2 and TRBJ1-6, with D maybe TRBD1 (6 bases). Trimming cost V 5 bases and J 10 bases, with 18 bases left between them. CDR3 length: 15 amino acids. The germline V gene has CDR1 SGHTA and CDR2 FQGNSA. CDR3 residues: CASSPVGGLKSPLHF. The CDR3 coding sequence is TGTGCCAGCAGCCCGGTCGGGGGGCTAAAGTCACCCCTCCACTTT.

This clonotype occurred many times. V gene TRBV7-8 combines with J gene TRBJ2-5; perhaps TRBD2 as D (7 bases). Germline CDR1 SGHVS, CDR2 FQNEAQ. V was trimmed by 8 bases and J by 5 bases, leaving 12 bases between them. This CDR3 region has 12 residues. The CDR3 loop is CASGRGPETQYF. CDR3 coding DNA: TGTGCCAGCGGGCGGGGGCCGGAGACCCAGTACTTC.

This clonotype has a handful of counts. The chain combines TRBV6-2 or TRBV6-3 with TRBJ2-3; D might be TRBD2 (7 bases). This CDR3 contains 13 residues. Per germline, CDR1 MNHEY and CDR2 SVGEGT. V was shortened by 11 bases and J by 8 bases, with 20 bases between the two germline ends. The CDR3 region has the DNA TGTGCCTCCTTCGCCCGGGGGGCCGGTACGCAGTATTTT. Translating it yields CASFARGAGTQYF.

This clonotype showed up many times. The chain couples TRBV6-1 to TRBJ2-7; 8 bases fit TRBD2. Germline V gene data show CDR1 as MNHNS and CDR2 as SASEGT. The CDR3 totals 15 residues. The V and J ends lost 3 bases and 3 bases, in that order; junction bases with no gene match: 7. The CDR3 is CASSDDPGLVYEQYF. The CDR3 nucleotides are TGTGCCAGCAGTGACGACCCGGGACTAGTCTACGAGCAGTACTTC.

The rearrangement joins TRBV12-3 or TRBV12-4 to TRBJ1-3; TRBD1 might be the D (6 bases). The CDR3 runs to 15 residues. V was shortened by 3 bases and J by 0 bases, with 9 bases between the two germline ends. The CDR3 is CASSFVRGSGNTIYF. For the CDR3, the DNA is TGTGCCAGCAGTTTTGTCAGGGGCTCTGGAAACACCATATATTTT.

This clonotype was picked up a small number of times. At one of its ends the junction is not consistent with the germline gene, which may arise from a read error. The chain has TRBV2 and TRBJ2-7; D is perhaps TRBD2 (6 bases). The CDR3 contains 12 residues. Germline lookup yields CDR1 SNHLY and CDR2 FYNNEI. CDR3 residues: CASSESRDSNRF. In nucleotides, the CDR3 is TGTGCCAGCAGTGAATCCCGGGACTCCAATCGATTC.

This clonotype was recorded a few times. The chain uses TRBV27 and TRBJ2-7; D may be TRBD1 or TRBD2 (5 bases each). The V and J ends lost 5 bases and 1 base respectively, with 18 bases between them. Germline CDR1 and CDR2: MNHEY and SMNVEV (reference sequence). The CDR3 totals 16 residues. The CDR3 DNA sequence: TGTGCCAGCAGTCCGTCCGGGACCGTTATTTCCTACGAGCAGTACTTC. Amino acids: CASSPSGTVISYEQYF.

The table lists this clonotype with many counts. The chain joins TRBV7-2 to TRBJ1-2, with TRBD1 as a possible D gene (6 bases). CDR3 length: 14 residues. The germline gives CDR1 SGHTA, CDR2 FQGNSA. Trimming removed 0 bases at V and 5 bases at J, with 10 bases between. CDR3 coding DNA: TGTGCCAGCAGCTTAGCCGAGGGGGTATATGGCTACACCTTC. It specifies CASSLAEGVYGYTF.

CDR3 sequence (DNA): TGTGCCAGCAGCTTCACCCCGCCGGGACTAGGGTTTAATGAGCAGTTCTTC. Amino acids: CASSFTPPGLGFNEQFF. The chain combines TRBV7-2 with TRBJ2-1; 8 positions match TRBD2. The CDR3 sequence is 17 residues long. The J segment lost 7 bases and the V segment lost 3 bases, leaving 14 bases of the junction unmatched. The germline CDR1 and CDR2 sequences are SGHTA and FQGNSA. Variable domain in full (rest from reference TRBV7-2 and TRBJ2-1): GAGVSQSPSNKVTEKGKDVELRCDPISGHTALYWYRQSLGQGLEFLIYFQGNSAPDKSGLPSDRFSAERTGGSVSTLTIQRTQQEDSAVYLCASSFTPPGLGFNEQFFGPGTRLTVL.

This clonotype was detected many times. This sequence joins TRBV7-2 and TRBJ2-1, with unresolved D. The CDR3 is 15 residues long. V shed 5 bases and J shed 3 bases, with 14 bases lying between them. CDR1 is SGHTA, CDR2 FQGNSA, per germline. The CDR3 spells CASSRIGNRYNEQFF. CDR3 bases: TGTGCCAGCAGCCGCATTGGTAATCGCTACAATGAGCAGTTCTTC.

This chain connects TRBV20-1 to TRBJ2-5; D unclear. The CDR3 is 12 residues long. V gave up 1 base and J gave up 5 bases, with 8 bases separating them. Per the germline V gene, CDR1 is DFQATT and CDR2 is SNEGSKA (reference sequence). The CDR3 region is CSARVYDETQYF. CDR3 nucleotide sequence: TGCAGTGCTAGAGTATATGACGAGACCCAGTACTTC.

This clonotype was recorded at least ten times. This chain joins TRBV7-2 and TRBJ2-7, with D possibly matching TRBD1 (6 bases). The V gene lost 5 bases and the J gene lost 1 base, with 12 bases spanning the gap. This CDR3 contains 14 residues. The germline CDR1 and CDR2 sequences are SGHTA and FQGNSA. The CDR3 region is CASSINRVSYEQYF. Written as DNA, the CDR3 is TGTGCCAGCAGCATAAACAGGGTATCCTACGAGCAGTACTTC.

The rearrangement uses TRBV7-9 and TRBJ1-1; D may be TRBD1 (5 bases). The CDR3 is 15 residues long. The ends were cut back, 3 bases at V and 5 bases at J, with 16 bases in the middle. Per the germline V gene, CDR1 is SEHNR and CDR2 is FQNEAQ (reference sequence). CDR3 residues: CASSFPTGRGTEAFF. DNA for the CDR3: TGTGCCAGCAGCTTTCCGACGGGGAGGGGTACTGAAGCTTTCTTT.

This clonotype was seen repeatedly, ten times or more. V is TRBV7-2 and J is TRBJ2-5; no clear D gene. The germline V and J ends were trimmed by 1 base and 5 bases, with 8 bases remaining between them. From germline, CDR1 is SGHTA and CDR2 FQGNSA. This CDR3 contains 13 residues. The CDR3 sequence: CASSLVAEETQYF. In DNA form, the CDR3 reads TGTGCCAGCAGCTTAGTGGCTGAGGAGACCCAGTACTTC. The full variable domain, in which reference TRBV7-2 and TRBJ2-5 provide the parts outside the CDR3, is GAGVSQSPSNKVTEKGKDVELRCDPISGHTALYWYRQSLGQGLEFLIYFQGNSAPDKSGLPSDRFSAERTGGSVSTLTIQRTQQEDSAVYLCASSLVAEETQYFGPGTRLLVL.

This chain links TRBV27 with TRBJ2-1; TRBD2 matches 8 bases. The CDR3 covers 16 residues. Germline V gene lookup returns CDR1 MNHEY and CDR2 SMNVEV (reference sequence). The trim removed 5 bases at V and 6 bases at J, leaving 12 bases unmatched. CDR3 sequence (DNA): TGTGCCAGCAGTCCTAGGGAGCCCGGGAGGGGCAATGAGCAGTTCTTC. Translated, it gives CASSPREPGRGNEQFF.

The chain is built from TRBV6-5 and TRBJ2-2, with 8 bases lining up with TRBD2. This CDR3 has 13 amino acids. V was pared by 6 bases and J by 5 bases, with 2 bases of the junction left unmatched. Germline V CDR1 and CDR2: MNHEY, SVGAGI. The CDR3 sequence is CASSRLATGELFF. The CDR3, as DNA: TGTGCCAGCAGCAGACTAGCGACCGGGGAGCTGTTTTTT.

The chain is built from TRBV7-2 and TRBJ1-5, with no clear D. The CDR3 has 16 amino acids. Germline loops: CDR1 SGHTA, CDR2 FQGNSA. Trimming cost V 6 bases and J 5 bases, with 20 bases left between them. The CDR3, as DNA: TGTGCCAGCAGTCCAAAGGGTAGCAGCCCAGATCAGCCCCAGCATTTT. Residues: CASSPKGSSPDQPQHF.

In its sample, this clonotype was seen many times. The chain carries TRBV7-2 and TRBJ2-5; D is ambiguous. CDR3 length: 14 amino acids. Germline V gene sequence: CDR1 SGHTA, CDR2 FQGNSA. Trimming removed 5 bases at V and 4 bases at J, with 14 bases between. The CDR3 loop is CASSPRTGSETQYF. The CDR3 DNA reads as TGTGCCAGCAGCCCTCGGACCGGATCAGAGACCCAGTACTTC.

The chain links TRBV7-9 to TRBJ2-3; the D gene could be TRBD1 or TRBD2 (6 bases each). The V gene lost 1 base and the J gene lost 3 bases, with 14 bases spanning the gap. The CDR3 spans 16 residues. Germline V CDR1 and CDR2: SEHNR, FQNEAQ (reference sequence). The CDR3: CASSLVGGEVTDTQYF. Written as DNA, the CDR3 is TGTGCCAGCAGCTTAGTGGGGGGCGAAGTAACAGATACGCAGTATTTT.

The chain is built from TRBV10-3 and TRBJ2-1; 9 nucleotides agree with TRBD2. The CDR3 is 15 residues long. With 2 bases clipped from V and 7 bases from J, the junction kept 6 bases outside the gene matches. Germline-derived CDR1 and CDR2 are ENHRY and SYGVKD. The CDR3 protein is CAISERSGSSNEQFF. The DNA for the CDR3 is TGTGCCATCAGTGAGCGTAGCGGGAGTAGTAATGAGCAGTTCTTC.

In this sample, this clonotype turned up a few times. This chain joins TRBV7-2 and TRBJ2-1, with unresolved D. Germline CDR1 and CDR2: SGHTA and FQGNSA. V lost 1 base to trimming and J lost 10 bases, with 8 bases between them. CDR3 length: 12 residues. The CDR3 protein is CASSLEGQEQFF. The CDR3 coding sequence is TGTGCCAGCAGCTTAGAGGGTCAGGAGCAGTTCTTC.

The CDR3 region is CASSSDRPSTDTQYF. DNA for the CDR3: TGTGCCAGCAGCTCCGACAGACCAAGCACAGATACGCAGTATTTT. The chain links TRBV7-2 to TRBJ2-3, with D perhaps matching TRBD1 (5 bases). The CDR3 consists of 15 residues. Deletions cut 4 bases from V and 0 bases from J, with 11 bases between. Germline assignment: CDR1 SGHTA and CDR2 FQGNSA.

Here the CDR3 reads CASSSLNQETQYF. The DNA for the CDR3 is TGTGCCAGCAGCTCGCTAAACCAAGAGACCCAGTACTTC. This chain uses TRBV7-6 with TRBJ2-5; D gene ambiguous. V lost 4 bases and J lost 0, with 6 bases in between. Per germline, CDR1 SGHVS and CDR2 FNYEAQ. This CDR3 region has 13 residues.